A selection of T cell receptor beta chains follows, all from one sample in a study of regulatory T cells in long-lasting Graves disease. TCRdb re-called the multiplex PCR reads with MiXCR, one entry per CDR3 protein. The repertoire includes 380,000 or so distinct CDR3 sequences, about 16% of them detected once, and 20% to 25% sits in the top ten. A further study also used this sample, focusing on T cells in Graves' hyperthyroidism and ophthalmopathy.

The input for sequencing was peripheral blood mononuclear cells (PBMCs), taken at new diagnosis, from a patient treated with antithyroid drugs. The receptors shown here come from a woman aged 18-29 years with Graves disease. The CDR3 runs from the conserved cysteine through the conserved F or W. Each record gives: D gene, V gene, CDR3 length, CDR3 protein. D genes are given only for firm matches.

D gene: .
V gene: TRBV28
CDR3 length: 19
CDR3 protein: CASSLSMYRDKAYNSPLHF

D gene: .
V gene: TRBV7-9
CDR3 length: 14
CDR3 protein: CASSLAHLGETQYF

D gene: .
V gene: TRBV12-3/TRBV12-4
CDR3 length: 13
CDR3 protein: CASSFGTSYEQYF

D gene: .
V gene: TRBV11-2
CDR3 length: 14
CDR3 protein: CASTPRIEYEKLFF

D gene: .
V gene: TRBV7-9
CDR3 length: 17
CDR3 protein: CASSLRAETANRYEQYF

D gene: TRBD1
V gene: TRBV30
CDR3 length: 14
CDR3 protein: CAWTRQGAGDTQYF

D gene: .
V gene: TRBV2
CDR3 length: 17
CDR3 protein: CASSRFQSRVQAYEQYF

D gene: .
V gene: TRBV7-2
CDR3 length: 15
CDR3 protein: CASSLRQVSTYEQYF

D gene: TRBD2
V gene: TRBV9
CDR3 length: 18
CDR3 protein: CASPTIAAGTSGKVEQFF

D gene: .
V gene: TRBV5-5
CDR3 length: 14
CDR3 protein: CASSWMGVNTEAFF

D gene: TRBD1
V gene: TRBV6-1
CDR3 length: 15
CDR3 protein: CASRRQGQLNTEAFF

D gene: .
V gene: TRBV7-2
CDR3 length: 13
CDR3 protein: CASSWGKTYEQYF

D gene: .
V gene: TRBV5-6
CDR3 length: 16
CDR3 protein: CASSLAQAVLTIGYTF

D gene: TRBD2
V gene: TRBV7-2
CDR3 length: 18
CDR3 protein: CASSTGLFGRWTYNEQFF

D gene: TRBD1
V gene: TRBV19
CDR3 length: 17
CDR3 protein: CASSPRTGDDSNQPQHF

D gene: TRBD2
V gene: TRBV28
CDR3 length: 18
CDR3 protein: CASSFPGTSGGLYNEQFF

D gene: .
V gene: TRBV12-3/TRBV12-4
CDR3 length: 17
CDR3 protein: CASSRRGGAGANEKLFF

D gene: .
V gene: TRBV5-5
CDR3 length: 15
CDR3 protein: CASSLRRVMNTEAFF

D gene: .
V gene: TRBV2
CDR3 length: 12
CDR3 protein: CASGEVSYEQYF

D gene: .
V gene: TRBV18
CDR3 length: 16
CDR3 protein: CASSPQRTYIQETQYF

D gene: .
V gene: TRBV7-6
CDR3 length: 21
CDR3 protein: CASSSGGEQFFGPGNNQPQHF

D gene: .
V gene: TRBV5-1
CDR3 length: 15
CDR3 protein: CASSYSGTSTDTQYF

D gene: TRBD1
V gene: TRBV29-1
CDR3 length: 13
CDR3 protein: CSVPGQDSYEQYF

D gene: TRBD1
V gene: TRBV7-3
CDR3 length: 14
CDR3 protein: CASSPDRVAGELFF

D gene: .
V gene: TRBV27
CDR3 length: 14
CDR3 protein: CASSLTSIPGEQYF

D gene: TRBD1
V gene: TRBV5-6
CDR3 length: 17
CDR3 protein: CASSPGQGRTGANVLTF

D gene: TRBD1
V gene: TRBV5-1
CDR3 length: 14
CDR3 protein: CASSWTGESYEQYF

D gene: .
V gene: TRBV11-2
CDR3 length: 15
CDR3 protein: CASSLILAGTDTQYF

D gene: .
V gene: TRBV30
CDR3 length: 13
CDR3 protein: CAWSPGGGLGYTF

D gene: .
V gene: TRBV4-2
CDR3 length: 16
CDR3 protein: CASSQDLKVGGYGYTF

D gene: .
V gene: TRBV5-1
CDR3 length: 16
CDR3 protein: CASSSGLRGAYNEQFF

D gene: .
V gene: TRBV5-6
CDR3 length: 13
CDR3 protein: CASSFVSGNTIYF

D gene: .
V gene: TRBV7-2
CDR3 length: 15
CDR3 protein: CASSSRRQAAYEQYF